The 26 T cell receptor beta chains listed next were all sequenced from one sample in a study of shared T cell receptors in the human thymus. Profiling relied on immunoSEQ multiplex PCR, and the TCRdb table lists in-frame clones only, not all of them. The sample holds more than 550,000 clones; more than 70% are singletons and the top ten take roughly 0.0087%. This sample was also put to use in a study of human thymus T cells.

Sequenced: thymocytes. All receptors derive from a boy in the first two years of life with a congenital heart defect.

The chain links TRBV25-1 to TRBJ2-2, with TRBD1 matching over 7 bases. The V and J ends lost 3 bases and 3 bases, in that order; junction bases with no gene match: 7. Germline CDR1 and CDR2: MGHDK and SYGVNS. There are 16 residues in the CDR3. In DNA, the CDR3 is TGTGCCAGCAGTGAGAACAGGGGATCGGACACCGGGGAGCTGTTTTTT. Amino acid sequence: CASSENRGSDTGELFF. The variable domain in full, completed from reference TRBV25-1 and TRBJ2-2, reads EADIYQTPRYLVIGTGKKITLECSQTMGHDKMYWYQQDPGMELHLIHYSYGVNSTEKGDLSSESTVSRIRTEHFPLTLESARPSHTSQYLCASSENRGSDTGELFFGEGSRLTVL.

The rearrangement joins TRBV2 to TRBJ1-3; possibly TRBD1 for D (6 bases). Trimming removed 6 bases from V and 0 bases from J, with 12 bases in between. This CDR3 contains 15 residues. From germline, CDR1 is SNHLY and CDR2 FYNNEI. In DNA, the CDR3 is TGTGCCAGCAGGACAGGTTTTTACTCTGGAAACACCATATATTTT. Translated, it gives CASRTGFYSGNTIYF.

CDR3 amino acids: CATSRETGQGVTNEKLFF. CDR3 bases: TGTGCCACCAGCAGAGAGACGGGACAGGGTGTAACTAATGAAAAACTGTTTTTT. The chain carries TRBV15 and TRBJ1-4; TRBD1 matches 9 bases. The germline CDR1 and CDR2 sequences are LNHNV and YYDKDF (reference sequence). V dropped 0 bases and J dropped 1; count of bases not matched to a gene: 6. The CDR3 runs to 18 residues.

This rearrangement joins TRBV10-3 to TRBJ2-3; TRBD1 might be the D (6 bases). V dropped 4 bases and J dropped 1 base, with 12 bases sitting between them. There are 15 residues in the CDR3. CDR1 is ENHRY and CDR2 is SYGVKD in the germline V gene. Here the CDR3 DNA reads TGTGCCATCAGTGGACAGGAGGTTCGCACAGATACGCAGTATTTT. It codes for CAISGQEVRTDTQYF.

The rearrangement links TRBV5-1 to TRBJ2-5; no definite D call. CDR1 and CDR2 (germline): SGHRS, YFSETQ. V was clipped by 4 bases and J by 2 bases, with 6 bases between them. The CDR3 length is 12 residues. CDR3 amino acids: CASSIQQETQYF. Here the CDR3 DNA reads TGCGCCAGCAGCATACAACAAGAGACCCAGTACTTC.

This chain links TRBV20-1 with TRBJ2-7; weak D call: TRBD1 (5 bases). There are 11 residues in the CDR3. The germline CDR1 and CDR2 sequences are DFQATT and SNEGSKA (reference sequence). Trimming stripped 2 bases from V and 6 bases from J, with 8 bases between. The CDR3, as DNA: TGCAGTGCTAGATGGGGCGGCGAGCAGTACTTC. Its protein is CSARWGGEQYF.

As to this clone: Other DNA sequences in the same sample also yield this CDR3. V and J are TRBV20-1 and TRBJ1-4; D possibly corresponds to TRBD1 (5 bases). The CDR3 extends over 11 amino acids. V was cut by 3 bases and J by 6 bases, with 5 bases left in between. CDR1 and CDR2 from the germline V gene are DFQATT and SNEGSKA (reference sequence). This CDR3 reads CSARTDEKLFF. As DNA, the CDR3 is TGCAGTGCTAGGACAGATGAAAAACTGTTTTTT.

This clone was recorded once. The chain uses TRBV13 and TRBJ1-1; 7 bases map to TRBD1. The trim removed 6 bases at V and 5 bases at J, leaving 15 bases unmatched. The CDR3 runs 16 residues. Per germline, CDR1 PRHDT and CDR2 FYEKMQ (reference sequence). The CDR3 coding sequence is TGTGCCAGCAGGTACAGGGGAGCCGCGGGTAGGACTGAAGCTTTCTTT. This sequence encodes CASRYRGAAGRTEAFF.

V is TRBV4-3 and J is TRBJ2-7; D is unresolved. The ends were cut back, 0 bases at V and 0 bases at J, with 12 bases in the middle. Germline lookup yields CDR1 LGHNA and CDR2 YSLEER. This CDR3 is built from 16 residues. CDR3 in DNA: TGCGCCAGCAGCCAAGATCGGGTAGGAATCTCCTACGAGCAGTACTTC. This gives the protein CASSQDRVGISYEQYF.

On this clone: Other DNA sequences in the same sample also yield this CDR3. The genes are TRBV27 and TRBJ1-6; no clear D. Trimming pared 8 bases from V and 0 bases from J, leaving 14 bases between. The germline gives CDR1 MNHEY, CDR2 SMNVEV (reference sequence). CDR3 length: 16 residues. In DNA, the CDR3 is TGTGCCAGCGCCGATACTCACAGCTCCTATAATTCACCCCTCCACTTT. Encoded protein: CASADTHSSYNSPLHF.

The CDR3 sequence is CASSQADRAPSYEQYF. For the CDR3, the DNA is TGTGCCAGCAGCCAAGCCGACAGGGCCCCCTCCTACGAGCAGTACTTC. The genes are TRBV14 and TRBJ2-7, with 7 bases fitting TRBD1. The CDR3 extends over 16 amino acids. The germline V gene encodes CDR1 SGHDN and CDR2 FVKESK. V lost 1 base, J lost 0 bases, and 6 bases stayed unmatched.

The chain employs TRBV5-4 and TRBJ1-3; D perhaps matches TRBD1 (5 bases). The CDR3 sequence is 13 residues long. Trimming pared 9 bases from V and 4 bases from J, leaving 14 bases between. The V gene's germline CDR1 is SGHNT and CDR2 YYREEE (reference sequence). This CDR3 reads CATYDRFGNTIYF. The DNA of the CDR3 is TGTGCCACTTATGACAGATTCGGAAACACCATATATTTT.

V gene TRBV5-6 combines with J gene TRBJ2-7; 9 bases are a match to TRBD1. Germline CDR1 is SGHDT and CDR2 is YYEEEE. The CDR3 is made up of 15 amino acids. Trimming removed 5 bases from V and 1 base from J; junction bases left unmatched: 7. CDR3: CASSSGQGNSYEQYF. Here the CDR3 DNA reads TGTGCCAGCAGTTCCGGACAGGGGAATTCCTACGAGCAGTACTTC.

V is TRBV7-8 and J is TRBJ2-1; D perhaps matches TRBD2 (6 bases). Germline V gene sequence: CDR1 SGHVS, CDR2 FQNEAQ. Trimming removed 3 bases at V and 2 bases at J, with 17 bases between. The CDR3 loop spans 17 amino acids. DNA for the CDR3: TGTGCCAGCAGCTTTCGGGGCGAGCGGGCTACCTACAATGAGCAGTTCTTC. Protein: CASSFRGERATYNEQFF. Full variable domain (remainder filled in from reference TRBV7-8 and TRBJ2-1): GAGVSQSPRYKVAKRGQDVALRCDPISGHVSLFWYQQALGQGPEFLTYFQNEAQLDKSGLPSDRFFAERPEGSVSTLKIQRTQQEDSAVYLCASSFRGERATYNEQFFGPGTRLTVL.

This clone was observed a single time. Its ends do not fully match the called genes, so a read error is possible. This specimen includes other DNA sequences encoding the same CDR3. The chain couples TRBV6-5 to TRBJ1-6, with 7 bases lining up with TRBD1. The CDR3 loop spans 15 amino acids. The germline CDR1 and CDR2 sequences are MNHEY and SVGAGI. The CDR3 DNA sequence: TGTGCCAGCAGACAGACAGGGAGGATCGATTCCCCCCTCCACTTT. Protein sequence: CASRQTGRIDSPLHF.

The rearrangement uses TRBV5-6 and TRBJ1-4; unclear D gene. V was clipped by 1 base and J by 2 bases, with 6 bases between them. The CDR3 loop spans 14 amino acids. CDR1 SGHDT and CDR2 YYEEEE come from the germline V gene. The CDR3 region has the DNA TGTGCCAGCAGCTTGAGTCAGACTAATGAAAAACTGTTTTTT. Residues: CASSLSQTNEKLFF.

J is TRBJ2-2 and V is TRBV2; D not certain. This CDR3 spans 15 amino acids. Trimming cost V 4 bases and J 0 bases, with 9 bases left between them. CDR1 and CDR2 (germline): SNHLY, FYNNEI. The chain's CDR3 is CASSAKLPNTGELFF. The CDR3 DNA is TGTGCCAGCAGTGCTAAACTACCGAACACCGGGGAGCTGTTTTTT. Supplemented by reference TRBV2 and TRBJ2-2, the full variable domain reads EPEVTQTPSHQVTQMGQEVILRCVPISNHLYFYWYRQILGQKVEFLVSFYNNEISEKSEIFDDQFSVERPDGSNFTLKIRSTKLEDSAMYFCASSAKLPNTGELFFGEGSRLTVL.

The chain links TRBV19 to TRBJ2-1; 12 nucleotides line up with TRBD2. The V segment lost 5 bases and the J segment 6 bases; nucleotides outside the gene matches: 11. There are 17 residues in the CDR3. Looked up from germline, CDR1 is LNHDA and CDR2 is SQIVND (reference sequence). CDR3 nucleotides: TGTGCCAGTAGTCCAGAGACTAGCGGGAGTGAAGTCAATGAGCAGTTCTTC. It is translated as CASSPETSGSEVNEQFF.

The V gene is TRBV5-6, the J gene TRBJ2-2; weak D call: TRBD1 (6 bases). In germline, CDR1 is SGHDT, CDR2 YYEEEE. V was pared by 1 base and J by 4 bases, with 14 bases between. The CDR3 consists of 16 residues. The CDR3 is CASSLFSRGCTGELFF. The CDR3 DNA follows: TGTGCCAGCAGCTTGTTCTCCAGGGGTTGCACCGGGGAGCTGTTTTTT. Supplemented by reference TRBV5-6 and TRBJ2-2, the full variable domain reads DAGVTQSPTHLIKTRGQQVTLRCSPKSGHDTVSWYQQALGQGPQFIFQYYEEEERQRGNFPDRFSGHQFPNYSSELNVNALLLGDSALYLCASSLFSRGCTGELFFGEGSRLTVL.

This clone appeared a single time. The CDR3: CASSPPGLAGGPGPYEQYF. The CDR3 region has the DNA TGTGCCAGCAGCCCCCCGGGACTAGCGGGAGGGCCCGGCCCCTACGAGCAGTACTTC. V is TRBV7-9 and J is TRBJ2-7, with TRBD2 matching 16 bases. The CDR3 is made up of 19 amino acids. J was trimmed by 2 bases and V by 5 bases; bases with no gene match: 12. CDR1 and CDR2 from the germline V gene are SEHNR and FQNEAQ (reference sequence).

This clone was counted once. CDR3 amino acids: CATRQGDRNQPQHF. For the CDR3, the DNA is TGTGCCACTCGACAGGGGGACCGCAATCAGCCCCAGCATTTT. The chain has TRBV28 and TRBJ1-5, with 9 positions matching TRBD1. This CDR3 spans 14 amino acids. V dropped 10 bases and J dropped 2; count of bases not matched to a gene: 6. The germline gives CDR1 MDHEN, CDR2 SYDVKM.

This chain uses TRBV10-3 with TRBJ1-5, with D perhaps matching TRBD1 (5 bases). The CDR3 covers 13 residues. Germline V gives CDR1 ENHRY, CDR2 SYGVKD. Trimming pared 10 bases from V and 0 bases from J, leaving 10 bases between. The CDR3 DNA sequence: TGTGCCACCAGGCAGGGTAGCAATCAGCCCCAGCATTTT. Translation gives CATRQGSNQPQHF.

The chain uses TRBV15 and TRBJ2-6; 9 positions match TRBD1. The CDR3 is 21 residues long. V shed 2 bases and J 0 bases; nucleotides not matched to a gene: 14. Looked up from germline, CDR1 is LNHNV and CDR2 is YYDKDF (reference sequence). CDR3 sequence: CATSRSATRDRDFSGANVLTF. The CDR3 DNA reads TGTGCCACCAGCAGATCGGCGACCCGGGACAGGGATTTCTCTGGGGCCAACGTCCTGACTTTC.

The rearrangement uses TRBV5-1 and TRBJ2-5, with 14 nucleotides matching TRBD2. Germline CDR1 reads SGHRS; CDR2 reads YFSETQ. This CDR3 is built from 17 residues. Losses at the gene ends were 3 bases for V and 5 bases for J; bases not matched to a gene: 9. Here the CDR3 reads CASSWGTSGGLGETQYF. The CDR3 nucleotides read TGCGCCAGCAGCTGGGGGACTAGCGGGGGCCTCGGGGAGACCCAGTACTTC.

This chain links TRBV28 with TRBJ2-7; 7 positions agree with TRBD1. The CDR3 sequence is 14 residues long. J gave up 4 bases and V 6 bases, and 9 bases lay outside the gene matches. The germline V gene has CDR1 MDHEN and CDR2 SYDVKM. This CDR3 is CASSETGTEYEQYF. Here the CDR3 DNA reads TGTGCCAGCAGCGAAACGGGGACAGAGTACGAGCAGTACTTC.

The chain joins TRBV4-3 to TRBJ2-7; TRBD2 matches at 10 bases. V was pared by 0 bases and J by 1 base, with 9 bases of the junction left unmatched. This CDR3 is 18 amino acids long. Germline CDR1 LGHNA, CDR2 YSLEER. CDR3 sequence reads: CASSQDSSGSNKSYEQYF. The CDR3 DNA reads TGCGCCAGCAGCCAAGATTCTAGCGGGAGCAACAAATCCTACGAGCAGTACTTC.